The sequence of this T cell receptor (beta chain) was determined in a study of T-cell memory formation after mild COVID-19. This clonotype has just one count. TCRdb processed the 5' RACE reads anew with MiXCR; each CDR3 protein has one entry. The profile covers about 340,000 distinct CDR3 sequences, with 13% to 15% appearing a single time and around a fifth taken by the ten largest. This CDR3 is 14 amino acids long. In germline, CDR1 is LGHNA, CDR2 YSLEER. Deletions cut 1 base from V and 1 base from J, with 7 bases between. The material sequenced was PBMCs or a T cell subset sorted from them (not recorded which). The receptor comes from a man between 18 and 29 years old who had mild COVID-19 (a few samples of this study predate the infection). Cell type and time point are not known. The chain carries TRBV4-3 and TRBJ1-1, with unresolved D. The CDR3 protein is CASSQVERNTEAFF. The CDR3 DNA reads TGCGCCAGCAGCCAAGTAGAAAGGAACACTGAAGCTTTCTTT.